This paragraph reports one TCR beta chain. Antigen: not known. Data came from immunoSEQ multiplex PCR; TCRdb stores just in-frame clones and leaves some out. Of 100,000 to 150,000 clones listed, just over 90% are singletons. CDR1 is LNHDA and CDR2 is SQIVND in the germline V gene (reference sequence). CDR3 length equals 10 residues. V was clipped by 8 bases and J by 8 bases, with 9 bases between them. This record belongs to a study of T cell responses to AZD1222 COVID-19 vaccine. General study findings and limits: White British ancestry dominated among donors, who included more females, and clonal diversity was possibly underestimated.

This rearrangement joins TRBV19 to TRBJ1-2, with D uncertain. The input for sequencing was peripheral blood, taken on day 0 of AZD1222 vaccination. The origin of this receptor is an adult in good health. The CDR3 DNA reads TGTGCCAGTGGCGCTGAGGGCTACACCTTC. It yields the protein CASGAEGYTF.